Described below is a single T cell receptor (beta chain) sequence and its context. TCRbeta libraries were built with three rounds of nested PCR, modified from ARM-PCR. TCRdb reprocessed the multiplex PCR reads with MiXCR, giving one entry per CDR3 protein. Among tens of thousands of distinct CDR3 sequences listed, over 75% were seen once. This entry comes from a study of tumor and adjacent non-tumor tissue in lung cancer. Overall study context: The patients, around 11 men and 5 women, were about 30 to 85 with stage I to III disease.

CDR1 is MNHNS and CDR2 is SASEGT in the germline V gene. The CDR3 has 14 residues. Trimming pared 3 bases from V and 8 bases from J, leaving 15 bases between. No cell sorting was done before RNA was extracted from the tissue. This TCR derives from a woman between 50 and 59 years old with non-small cell lung cancer. The sequencing sample was made of lung tumor tissue. J is TRBJ2-3 and V is TRBV6-1; D is possibly TRBD2 (5 bases). This CDR3 reads CASSDVASIGTQYF. CDR3 nucleotide sequence: TGTGCCAGCAGTGACGTAGCTAGCATAGGTACGCAGTATTTT.